The TCR beta chain described here comes from a study of OX40 agonist ivuxolimab in advanced cancers. Generated by immunoSEQ multiplex PCR, the TCRdb table keeps only in-frame clones and is missing some. This sample carries roughly 93,000 clones, about 90% of them seen once, and the ten largest clones take about 1.7%. V gave up 3 bases and J gave up 12 bases, with 15 bases separating them. The CDR3 contains 12 residues. Germline-derived CDR1 and CDR2 are GTSNPN and SVGIG (reference sequence). The sequence derives from an adult with an advanced solid tumor such as melanoma, head and neck, liver or kidney cancer. The sequencing used CD4+ or CD8+ T cells sorted from blood, collected in a trial of the OX40 agonist ivuxolimab. The chain carries TRBV30 and TRBJ2-1; D tentatively fits TRBD1 or TRBD2 (5 bases each). This chain's CDR3 is CAWSAGRVGQFF. DNA of the CDR3: TGTGCCTGGAGCGCGGGCAGGGTTGGGCAGTTCTTC.